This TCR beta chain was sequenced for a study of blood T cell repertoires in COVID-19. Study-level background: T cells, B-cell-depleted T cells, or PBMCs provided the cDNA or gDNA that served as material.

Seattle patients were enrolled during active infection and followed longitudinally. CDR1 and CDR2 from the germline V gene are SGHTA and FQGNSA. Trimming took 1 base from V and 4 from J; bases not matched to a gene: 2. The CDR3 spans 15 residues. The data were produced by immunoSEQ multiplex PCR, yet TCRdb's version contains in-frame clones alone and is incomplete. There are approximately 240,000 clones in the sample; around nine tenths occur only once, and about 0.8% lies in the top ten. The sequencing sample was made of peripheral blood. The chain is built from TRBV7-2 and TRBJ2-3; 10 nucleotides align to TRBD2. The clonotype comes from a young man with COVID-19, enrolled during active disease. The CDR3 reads CASSLGSGGPDTQYF. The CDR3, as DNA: TGTGCCAGCAGCTTAGGTAGCGGGGGGCCAGATACGCAGTATTTT.